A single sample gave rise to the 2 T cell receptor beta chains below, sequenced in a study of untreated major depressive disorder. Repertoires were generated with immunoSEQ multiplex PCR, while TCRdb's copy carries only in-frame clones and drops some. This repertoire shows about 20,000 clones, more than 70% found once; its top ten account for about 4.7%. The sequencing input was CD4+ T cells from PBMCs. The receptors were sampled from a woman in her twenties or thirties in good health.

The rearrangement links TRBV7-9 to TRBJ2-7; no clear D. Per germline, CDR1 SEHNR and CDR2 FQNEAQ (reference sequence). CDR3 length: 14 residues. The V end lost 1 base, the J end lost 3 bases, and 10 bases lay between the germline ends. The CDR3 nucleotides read TGTGCCAGCAGCTTAGGCGCGTCCGTCTACGAGCAGTACTTC. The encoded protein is CASSLGASVYEQYF.

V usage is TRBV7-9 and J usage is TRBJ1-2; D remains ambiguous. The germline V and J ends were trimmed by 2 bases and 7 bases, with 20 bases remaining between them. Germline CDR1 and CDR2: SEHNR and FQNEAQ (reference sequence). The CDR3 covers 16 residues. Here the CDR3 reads CASSLSVVGPEFGYTF. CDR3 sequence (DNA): TGTGCCAGCAGCTTAAGCGTGGTCGGACCGGAATTTGGCTACACCTTC.